A selection of T cell receptor beta chains follows, all from one sample in a study of shared clonotypes between healthy human individuals. Clones were read by immunoSEQ multiplex PCR, and TCRdb kept only the in-frame ones, dropping some. The sample consists of roughly 2.5 million clones, approximately 94% of them appearing once. The sample was naive CD4+ T cells sorted from blood. The receptors here all came from a young man in good health. Each CDR3 is given without its conserved first and last residue. Each record gives: clone size, V gene, CDR3 protein. Clone size, where shown, is once, few, many, or a class for clones that have expanded.

-	TRBV7-2	ASSFGTSGRNTGELF
-	TRBV6-6	ASTPGRVNTEAF
-	TRBV7-8	ASSLYSMTGPSGNTIY
-	TRBV6-6	ASSYDSNYEQY
-	TRBV7-2	ASSFTSNQPQH
-	TRBV5-3	ARSPTRPLGNEQF
-	TRBV9	ASGGLGTQTGYT
-	TRBV6-6	ASSPSGTAHTEAF
-	TRBV7-9	ASSPPGGFQSNEQF
-	TRBV6-5	ASSPPGGTYNEQF
-	TRBV6-1	ASKVTSGTDTQY
-	TRBV7-7	ASSLVLRDSFGLAEPIQQY
once	TRBV5-1	ASSLGGPNNEQF
-	TRBV7-2	ASSPIKGTGAYEQY
-	TRBV7-8	ASSSRDGYTDTQY
-	TRBV7-9	ASSRGTGTETYYGYT
-	TRBV10-3	AISESRSPDQETQY
-	TRBV6-6	ATQSRAGLQRETQY
-	TRBV5-4	ASSLGGPSSYEQY
-	TRBV7-2	ASSQGGKEQY
-	TRBV6-7	ASSYSTRGCGRTFLEQY
-	TRBV6-1	ASSEARGSWQPQH